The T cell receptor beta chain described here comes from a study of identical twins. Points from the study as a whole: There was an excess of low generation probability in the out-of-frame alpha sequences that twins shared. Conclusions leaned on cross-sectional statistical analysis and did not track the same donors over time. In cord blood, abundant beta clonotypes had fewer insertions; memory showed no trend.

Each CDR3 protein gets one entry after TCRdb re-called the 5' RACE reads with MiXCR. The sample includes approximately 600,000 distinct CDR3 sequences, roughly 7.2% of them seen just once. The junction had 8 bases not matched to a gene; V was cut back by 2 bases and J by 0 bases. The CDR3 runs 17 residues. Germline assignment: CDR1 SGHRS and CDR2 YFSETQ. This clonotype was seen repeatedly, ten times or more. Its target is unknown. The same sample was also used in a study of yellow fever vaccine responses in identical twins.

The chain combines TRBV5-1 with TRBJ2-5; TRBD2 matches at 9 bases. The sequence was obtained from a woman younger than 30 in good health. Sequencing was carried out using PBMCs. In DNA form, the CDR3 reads TGCGCCAGCAGCTTTGTAGCGGGGGCCCTGTACCAAGAGACCCAGTACTTC. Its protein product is CASSFVAGALYQETQYF.